This TCR beta chain was obtained from a study of shared clonotypes between healthy human individuals. Study background: The donor pool was made up of a couple of women and three men aged 18 to 49.

Caucasian adults living in Nashville, Tennessee, provided all samples. The CDR3 extends over 17 amino acids. J lost 3 bases, V lost 2 bases, and 7 bases had no gene match. Germline loops: CDR1 KGHSH, CDR2 LQKENI. The run depth of the assay was deep. Some 27,000 T cell genomes, or roughly 200 ng DNA, went into the sorted-subset replicate PCRs. Assay: immunoSEQ multiplex PCR; the TCRdb copy retains only in-frame clones and omits some. The top ten clones hold under 25% of a sample with some 100,000 clones, around 68% of them seen once. The receptor's source is a woman between 25 and 40 years old in good health. The sequenced sample was memory CD8+ T cells sorted from blood. Indicated subset: CD45RO+ cells pooled with CCR7-negative TemRA cells. V usage is TRBV18 and J usage is TRBJ2-2; 9 positions agree with TRBD2. CDR3 sequence: CASSPSSGRPDTGELFF. The CDR3 nucleotides read TGTGCCAGCTCACCAAGCAGCGGGAGGCCCGACACCGGGGAGCTGTTTTTT. The full variable domain, rest sourced from reference TRBV18 and TRBJ2-2, is NAGVMQNPRHLVRRRGQEARLRCSPMKGHSHVYWYRQLPEEGLKFMVYLQKENIIDESGMPKERFSAEFPKEGPSILRIQQVVRGDSAAYFCASSPSSGRPDTGELFFGEGSRLTVL.